Each of the 26 T cell receptor beta chains below was sequenced from the same sample in a study of control samples from healthy donors and cancer patients. Generated by immunoSEQ multiplex PCR, the TCRdb table keeps only in-frame clones and is missing some. The sample lists roughly 100,000 clones; 80% to 95% were seen once. Input material: blood. Source of these receptors: a human donor in good health. The donor label of this sample is uncertain.

This clone was seen once. This sequence joins TRBV5-4 and TRBJ2-7; no clear D. The germline V and J ends were trimmed by 4 bases and 1 base, with 15 bases remaining between them. This CDR3 is built from 15 residues. Germline V gives CDR1 SGHNT, CDR2 YYREEE (reference sequence). The CDR3: CASSPGPEVSYEQYF. The CDR3 DNA reads as TGTGCCAGCAGCCCGGGCCCAGAGGTGTCCTACGAGCAGTACTTC.

The chain carries TRBV30 and TRBJ1-1, with D possibly matching TRBD1 (5 bases). V shed 3 bases and J shed 2 bases, with 7 bases lying between them. The germline V gene has CDR1 GTSNPN and CDR2 SVGIG (reference sequence). CDR3 length equals 12 residues. The CDR3 sequence is CAWSRANTEAFF. The CDR3 coding sequence is TGTGCCTGGAGCAGGGCCAACACTGAAGCTTTCTTT.

This rearrangement joins TRBV6-6 to TRBJ2-1; 8 bases match TRBD2. V shed 8 bases and J 1 base; nucleotides not matched to a gene: 7. The CDR3 runs 15 residues. From germline, CDR1 is MNHNY and CDR2 SVGAGI (reference sequence). The CDR3 region has the DNA TGTGCCAGCTCAACTAGCGGACGTTCCTACAATGAGCAGTTCTTC. This sequence encodes CASSTSGRSYNEQFF.

This sequence joins TRBV12-5 and TRBJ1-2; perhaps TRBD1 as D (6 bases). With 5 bases removed from V and 4 bases from J, the gap between germline ends came to 14 bases. Germline V gives CDR1 LGHNT, CDR2 FRNRAP. This CDR3 comprises 14 residues. The CDR3 nucleotides are TGTGCTAGTGGTCGACAGGAAACACGCTATGGCTACACCTTC. Its translation is CASGRQETRYGYTF.

The chain recombines TRBV19 with TRBJ2-3; D gene unclear. Per germline, CDR1 LNHDA and CDR2 SQIVND (reference sequence). The length of the CDR3 is 14 residues. Trimming cost V 3 bases and J 2 bases, with 9 bases left between them. The CDR3 DNA reads as TGTGCCAGTAGTATGGCAAGGGACACAGATACGCAGTATTTT. This translates into CASSMARDTDTQYF.

The chain uses TRBV5-3 and TRBJ1-2; D is unclear. TRBV5-3 falls under the ORF class, with uncertain function. This CDR3 comprises 15 residues. Trimming stripped 0 bases from V and 4 bases from J, with 13 bases between. CDR3 loop: CARSLVSGRLYGYTF. In DNA form, the CDR3 reads TGTGCCAGAAGCTTGGTATCAGGCCGACTCTATGGCTACACCTTC.

The CDR3, as DNA: TGTGCCAGCAGTTACGGGCTGGGGGGGCAGCCCCAGCATTTT. Its protein product is CASSYGLGGQPQHF. The chain links TRBV6-5 to TRBJ1-5; possibly TRBD1 for D (5 bases). Germline V gives CDR1 MNHEY, CDR2 SVGAGI. Trimming stripped 2 bases from V and 7 bases from J, with 12 bases between. The CDR3 is 14 residues long.

This chain links TRBV10-3 with TRBJ1-4; weak D call: TRBD1 (6 bases). The CDR3 consists of 15 residues. Germline V CDR1 and CDR2: ENHRY, SYGVKD. Trimming removed 0 bases from V and 7 bases from J, with 12 bases in between. Written as DNA, the CDR3 is TGTGCCATCAGTGAGTCATCAGGGGATAGTGAAAAACTGTTTTTT. Protein sequence: CAISESSGDSEKLFF.

A single count supports this clone. This chain joins TRBV3-1 (or the pseudogene TRBV3-2) and TRBJ2-1; either TRBD1 or TRBD2 may supply D (5 bases each). Trimming took 2 bases from V and 10 from J, leaving 21 bases between them. Germline V gene data show CDR1 as LGHDT and CDR2 as YNNKEL (reference sequence). This CDR3 has 16 amino acids. Here the CDR3 reads CASSQPSSGPLGEQFF. The CDR3 nucleotides are TGTGCCAGCAGCCAACCTTCCTCGGGACCCTTGGGAGAGCAGTTCTTC.

The V and J genes are TRBV5-6 and TRBJ1-2; no definite D call. CDR1 and CDR2 from the germline V gene are SGHDT and YYEEEE. The CDR3 runs 16 residues. V gave up 3 bases and J gave up 3 bases, with 18 bases separating them. This chain's CDR3 is CASSSEGRGSDYGYTF. The CDR3 DNA is TGTGCCAGCAGCTCGGAGGGTCGGGGAAGCGACTATGGCTACACCTTC.

The chain couples TRBV6-5 to TRBJ1-3; no definite D call. The germline V gene encodes CDR1 MNHEY and CDR2 SVGAGI. This CDR3 region has 15 residues. With 7 bases removed from V and 0 bases from J, the gap between germline ends came to 13 bases. The CDR3 loop is CASNGLGFSGNTIYF. For the CDR3, the DNA is TGTGCCAGCAATGGATTAGGGTTCTCTGGAAACACCATATATTTT.

This clone was picked up a small number of times. The chain uses TRBV12-3 or TRBV12-4 and TRBJ2-2; no definite D call. The CDR3 consists of 13 residues. V was trimmed by 6 bases and J by 6 bases, leaving 11 bases between them. The CDR3 region is CASSRLGAGELFF. The CDR3 DNA is TGTGCCAGCAGCCGACTGGGCGCCGGGGAGCTGTTTTTT.

J is TRBJ1-2 and V is TRBV5-5, with 7 bases aligning to TRBD1. J lost 6 bases, V lost 2 bases, and 4 bases had no gene match. CDR1 and CDR2 from the germline V gene are SGHKS and YYEKEE (reference sequence). This CDR3 spans 13 amino acids. For the CDR3, the DNA is TGTGCCAGCAGCTTACAGGGGACGGATGGCTACACCTTC. Translation: CASSLQGTDGYTF.

This chain uses TRBV10-3 with TRBJ1-6; no clear D gene. Germline V gene sequence: CDR1 ENHRY, CDR2 SYGVKD. The CDR3 runs 12 residues. Trimming stripped 3 bases from V and 10 bases from J, with 7 bases between. The CDR3 coding sequence is TGTGCCATCAGTGAAGCAACCTCACCCCTCCACTTT. Encoded protein: CAISEATSPLHF.

V and J are TRBV9 and TRBJ2-2; weak D call: TRBD1 (5 bases). This CDR3 region has 13 residues. Germline V gene sequence: CDR1 SGDLS, CDR2 YYNGEE. Trimming removed 3 bases at V and 4 bases at J, with 7 bases between. CDR3 sequence reads: CASSGTFTGELFF. The CDR3 DNA follows: TGTGCCAGCAGCGGGACATTCACCGGGGAGCTGTTTTTT. The variable domain in full, completed from reference TRBV9 and TRBJ2-2, reads DSGVTQTPKHLITATGQRVTLRCSPRSGDLSVYWYQQSLDQGLQFLIQYYNGEERAKGNILERFSAQQFPDLHSELNLSSLELGDSALYFCASSGTFTGELFFGEGSRLTVL.

The chain is built from TRBV12-3 or TRBV12-4 and TRBJ1-1; D unresolved. Between the trimmed V and J ends, which lost 6 bases and 0 bases, there was a span of 8 bases. This CDR3 spans 13 amino acids. The CDR3 region is CASRTDLNTEAFF. DNA for the CDR3: TGTGCCAGCAGAACCGACTTGAACACTGAAGCTTTCTTT.

The V and J genes are TRBV15 and TRBJ2-2, with 9 positions matching TRBD2. The CDR3 consists of 16 residues. CDR1 and CDR2 (germline): LNHNV, YYDKDF (reference sequence). The junction had 7 bases not matched to a gene; V was cut back by 7 bases and J by 1 base. The CDR3 protein is CATNPQRGENTGELFF. CDR3 nucleotide sequence: TGTGCCACCAATCCCCAGCGGGGGGAGAACACCGGGGAGCTGTTTTTT. Full variable domain (rest looked up from reference TRBV15 and TRBJ2-2): DAMVIQNPRYQVTQFGKPVTLSCSQTLNHNVMYWYQQKSSQAPKLLFHYYDKDFNNEADTPDNFQSRRPNTSFCFLDIRSPGLGDTAMYLCATNPQRGENTGELFFGEGSRLTVL.

This chain uses TRBV19 with TRBJ1-6; D gene uncertain. V lost 2 bases, J lost 7 bases, and 3 bases lay in between. Germline V gene lookup returns CDR1 LNHDA and CDR2 SQIVND (reference sequence). This CDR3 has 12 residues. In DNA form, the CDR3 reads TGTGCCAGTAGTATACTAAATTCACCCCTCCACTTT. Protein product: CASSILNSPLHF.

The chain couples TRBV2 to TRBJ1-4, with 10 bases lining up with TRBD1. Germline CDR1 SNHLY, CDR2 FYNNEI. The CDR3 contains 14 residues. Trimming took 8 bases from V and 5 from J; bases not matched to a gene: 5. The CDR3 DNA is TGTGCCAGCTCACCGGGACAGGGGAATGAAAAACTGTTTTTT. Its translation is CASSPGQGNEKLFF. Combining the CDR3 with reference TRBV2 and TRBJ1-4 gives the whole variable domain EPEVTQTPSHQVTQMGQEVILRCVPISNHLYFYWYRQILGQKVEFLVSFYNNEISEKSEIFDDQFSVERPDGSNFTLKIRSTKLEDSAMYFCASSPGQGNEKLFFGSGTQLSVL.

This chain links TRBV6-6 with TRBJ2-1; TRBD2 matches 9 bases. With V trimmed by 10 bases and J by 8 bases, 15 bases remained unmatched. The CDR3 covers 15 residues. Germline assignment: CDR1 MNHNY and CDR2 SVGAGI (reference sequence). CDR3 amino acids: CATLPLAGLRDEQFF. The CDR3, as DNA: TGTGCCACTTTACCCCTAGCGGGACTCAGGGATGAGCAGTTCTTC.

In its sample, this clone was seen once. The CDR3 nucleotides read TGTGCCAGCTCACCACCGAGGGTAATCACAGATACGCAGTATTTT. Its translation: CASSPPRVITDTQYF. This chain links TRBV18 with TRBJ2-3, with D possibly being TRBD2 (5 bases). This CDR3 region has 15 residues. Germline V gives CDR1 KGHSH, CDR2 LQKENI. Trimming took 0 bases from V and 2 from J, leaving 9 bases between them.

The rearrangement joins TRBV27 to TRBJ2-2; TRBD1 aligns across 9 bases. The CDR3 contains 18 residues. Germline CDR1 and CDR2: MNHEY and SMNVEV (reference sequence). Trimming cost V 2 bases and J 5 bases; bases outside gene matches: 12. CDR3 protein: CASSLVTGGVEWTGELFF. The CDR3 DNA follows: TGTGCCAGCAGTTTAGTTACAGGGGGCGTGGAGTGGACCGGGGAGCTGTTTTTT.

V is TRBV5-6 and J is TRBJ2-5, with TRBD2 matching 11 bases. V shed 1 base and J 1 base; nucleotides not matched to a gene: 0. The CDR3 runs 15 residues. The germline CDR1 and CDR2 sequences are SGHDT and YYEEEE. Here the CDR3 reads CASSLTSGGQETQYF. DNA for the CDR3: TGTGCCAGCAGCTTGACTAGCGGGGGCCAAGAGACCCAGTACTTC.

This clone was seen a single time. The chain uses TRBV25-1 and TRBJ1-1; TRBD1 agrees at 9 bases. CDR3 length equals 18 residues. With 4 bases clipped from V and 3 bases from J, the junction kept 15 bases outside the gene matches. In germline, CDR1 is MGHDK, CDR2 SYGVNS. The DNA of the CDR3 is TGTGCCAGCAGTGTATTAAGTGGGACAGGGTGGGAGGACACTGAAGCTTTCTTT. Translated: CASSVLSGTGWEDTEAFF.

V gene TRBV5-8 combines with J gene TRBJ2-3, with 7 bases matching TRBD1. Germline V gene sequence: CDR1 SGHTS, CDR2 YDEGEE. CDR3 size: 14 residues. The J segment lost 6 bases and the V segment lost 0 bases, leaving 4 bases of the junction unmatched. This CDR3 is CASSLEGAVDTQYF. In DNA, the CDR3 is TGTGCCAGCAGCTTGGAGGGGGCAGTGGATACGCAGTATTTT.

The V call is TRBV5-1, the J call TRBJ2-2; TRBD2 matches 8 bases. The ends lost 3 bases at V and 1 base at J; junction bases unmatched: 5. The CDR3 covers 16 residues. Germline V gene lookup returns CDR1 SGHRS and CDR2 YFSETQ. The DNA for the CDR3 is TGCGCCAGCAGCTCGCAAGCGGGGGTGAACACCGGGGAGCTGTTTTTT. Encoded protein: CASSSQAGVNTGELFF.